The 28 T cell receptor beta chains in this list originate from one sample, sequenced in a study of shared clonotypes between healthy human individuals. Only in-frame clones appear in the TCRdb table, and some are missing; sequencing was by immunoSEQ multiplex PCR. The sample has roughly 1,500,000 clones, approximately 98.5% seen once; the top ten hold approximately 0.4%. Sequenced sample: naive CD4+ T cells sorted from blood. Subset indicated: CD45RA+ positively selected. All receptors derive from a man in his thirties or forties in good health.

The chain has TRBV5-6 and TRBJ2-7, with a weak D call TRBD1 (5 bases). CDR1 is SGHDT and CDR2 is YYEEEE in the germline V gene. V was shortened by 6 bases and J by 5 bases, with 15 bases between the two germline ends. This CDR3 comprises 13 residues. CDR3: CASTPIGADEQYF. As DNA, the CDR3 is TGTGCCAGCACCCCGATTGGGGCAGACGAGCAGTACTTC.

This clone was picked up one time. The chain has TRBV11-2 and TRBJ2-2, with a tentative D call TRBD2 (6 bases). V lost 3 bases and J lost 2, with 7 bases in between. This CDR3 comprises 14 residues. Germline loops: CDR1 SGHAT, CDR2 FQNNGV. In nucleotides, the CDR3 is TGTGCCAGCAGCTTCGGACTAAACACCGGGGAGCTGTTTTTT. This gives the protein CASSFGLNTGELFF.

This chain joins TRBV25-1 and TRBJ2-7, with 7 positions matching TRBD2. The germline V gene encodes CDR1 MGHDK and CDR2 SYGVNS. This CDR3 is built from 16 residues. V trimming: 0 bases; J trimming: 6 bases; junction bases outside the gene matches: 11. The CDR3 region has the DNA TGTGCCAGCAGTGAATACGGCGGACTAGACCTACTCGAGCAGTACTTC. As protein: CASSEYGGLDLLEQYF.

The chain is built from TRBV7-9 and TRBJ2-3, with TRBD2 matching over 16 bases. There are 16 residues in the CDR3. After removal of 5 bases from V and 4 bases from J, the junction contained 3 bases not matched to a gene. The germline V gene encodes CDR1 SEHNR and CDR2 FQNEAQ (reference sequence). In DNA, the CDR3 is TGTGCCAGCAGCCCCGGGACTAGCGGGGGGGCAGATACGCAGTATTTT. Translating it yields CASSPGTSGGADTQYF.

The table lists this clone with a count of one. The genes are TRBV7-2 and TRBJ1-2; D may be TRBD1 (6 bases). In germline, CDR1 is SGHTA, CDR2 FQGNSA. V dropped 1 base and J dropped 4 bases, with 16 bases sitting between them. The CDR3 is made up of 16 amino acids. CDR3 sequence reads: CASSLERGRGTYGYTF. The DNA of the CDR3 is TGTGCCAGCAGCTTAGAACGGGGGAGGGGGACCTATGGCTACACCTTC.

The gene calls are TRBV25-1 and TRBJ1-4; tentatively, D is TRBD1 (5 bases). Germline assignment: CDR1 MGHDK and CDR2 SYGVNS. V lost 3 bases and J 7 bases, leaving 12 bases between the germline ends. This CDR3 spans 14 amino acids. The CDR3 nucleotides read TGTGCCAGCAGTGAGAGCAGGGCCGGTGAAAAACTGTTTTTT. It codes for CASSESRAGEKLFF.

The V and J genes are TRBV6-6 and TRBJ2-2; D gene ambiguous. The CDR3 is 14 residues long. V lost 4 bases and J lost 5, with 11 bases in between. Looked up from germline, CDR1 is MNHNY and CDR2 is SVGAGI (reference sequence). CDR3 nucleotides: TGTGCCAGCAGTTCCCTAAGTAGAACCGGGGAGCTGTTTTTT. Encoded protein: CASSSLSRTGELFF.

The chain employs TRBV9 and TRBJ2-1, with 9 bases matching TRBD2. Trimming cost V 3 bases and J 4 bases; bases outside gene matches: 2. Germline CDR1 SGDLS, CDR2 YYNGEE. The CDR3 runs 14 residues. In nucleotides, the CDR3 is TGTGCCAGCAGCGAGGGACTAGCATACAATGAGCAGTTCTTC. Protein: CASSEGLAYNEQFF.

About this clone itself: Other DNA sequences within the sample encode an identical CDR3. CDR3 residues: CATSRDQGTEAFF. The CDR3 region has the DNA TGTGCCACCAGCAGAGATCAGGGAACTGAAGCTTTCTTT. The V call is TRBV15, the J call TRBJ1-1; the D gene is possibly TRBD1 (5 bases). The germline CDR1 and CDR2 sequences are LNHNV and YYDKDF (reference sequence). Trimming shortened V by 0 bases and J by 5 bases, and 7 bases separated the two germline ends. This CDR3 spans 13 amino acids.

The chain carries TRBV7-2 and TRBJ2-3, with D possibly matching TRBD2 (5 bases). Germline CDR1 reads SGHTA; CDR2 reads FQGNSA. The CDR3 consists of 14 residues. The V end lost 1 base, the J end lost 6 bases, and 11 bases lay between the germline ends. In nucleotides, the CDR3 is TGTGCCAGCAGCTTAGTAGCTAGCCTGGATACGCAGTATTTT. Translation gives CASSLVASLDTQYF. The full variable domain, completed using reference TRBV7-2 and TRBJ2-3, is GAGVSQSPSNKVTEKGKDVELRCDPISGHTALYWYRQSLGQGLEFLIYFQGNSAPDKSGLPSDRFSAERTGGSVSTLTIQRTQQEDSAVYLCASSLVASLDTQYFGPGTRLTVL.

The CDR3 is CASNNRPGLAGLANTGELFF. CDR3 nucleotides: TGTGCCAGTAACAACCGGCCGGGACTAGCGGGTTTGGCGAACACCGGGGAGCTGTTTTTT. The chain employs TRBV19 and TRBJ2-2; 12 bases are a match to TRBD2. Germline CDR1 LNHDA, CDR2 SQIVND (reference sequence). The CDR3 extends over 20 amino acids. With 7 bases clipped from V and 0 bases from J, the junction kept 15 bases outside the gene matches.

This chain uses TRBV28 with TRBJ2-7, with D unclear. The CDR3 is 15 residues long. V lost 4 bases, J lost 7 bases, and 20 bases lay in between. Per the germline V gene, CDR1 is MDHEN and CDR2 is SYDVKM. The DNA for the CDR3 is TGTGCCAGCAGTTCTAAACAAGGAGTCGGTGAAGAGCAGTACTTC. Its translation: CASSSKQGVGEEQYF.

This sequence joins TRBV6-6 and TRBJ1-1; 7 positions agree with TRBD1. Germline V lookup: CDR1 MNHNY, CDR2 SVGAGI (reference sequence). With 0 bases clipped from V and 3 bases from J, the junction kept 4 bases outside the gene matches. The CDR3 is made up of 15 amino acids. The CDR3 coding sequence is TGTGCCAGCAGTTACTCGGAGGGGGCTCACACTGAAGCTTTCTTT. It encodes CASSYSEGAHTEAFF.

The count of this clone is one. The CDR3 sequence: CASSAGLSNQPQHF. The CDR3 DNA is TGTGCCAGCAGTGCGGGGCTTAGCAATCAGCCCCAGCATTTT. The gene calls are TRBV27 and TRBJ1-5; maybe TRBD1 (5 bases). The CDR3 sequence is 14 residues long. Germline V CDR1 and CDR2: MNHEY, SMNVEV (reference sequence). Trimming took 5 bases from V and 0 from J, leaving 8 bases between them.

The genes are TRBV6-5 and TRBJ1-1; D unclear. V was clipped by 4 bases and J by 4 bases, with 13 bases between them. The CDR3 covers 14 residues. Germline lookup yields CDR1 MNHEY and CDR2 SVGAGI. The DNA of the CDR3 is TGTGCCAGCAGTTTGACATCGGACGCCACTGAAGCTTTCTTT. It yields the protein CASSLTSDATEAFF.

The rearrangement uses TRBV11-2 and TRBJ1-1, with 7 bases that match TRBD1. Germline loops: CDR1 SGHAT, CDR2 FQNNGV. V lost 4 bases to trimming and J lost 5 bases; unmatched junction nucleotides: 10. The length of the CDR3 is 15 residues. The CDR3 protein is CASSSGWQGDTEAFF. As DNA, the CDR3 is TGTGCCAGCAGCTCTGGGTGGCAGGGGGATACTGAAGCTTTCTTT.

On this clone: Different DNA sequences within this sample yield the same CDR3. This chain links TRBV5-1 with TRBJ2-7; 14 bases match TRBD2. The CDR3 contains 16 residues. The ends lost 0 bases at V and 4 bases at J; junction bases unmatched: 3. Germline V lookup: CDR1 SGHRS, CDR2 YFSETQ. CDR3 amino acids: CASSLGLAGGPYEQYF. The CDR3 nucleotides read TGCGCCAGCAGCTTGGGACTAGCGGGAGGGCCATACGAGCAGTACTTC. The whole variable domain, filled in from reference TRBV5-1 and TRBJ2-7, reads KAGVTQTPRYLIKTRGQQVTLSCSPISGHRSVSWYQQTPGQGLQFLFEYFSETQRNKGNFPGRFSGRQFSNSRSEMNVSTLELGDSALYLCASSLGLAGGPYEQYFGPGTRLTVT.

The chain has TRBV11-2 and TRBJ2-5; D perhaps matches TRBD2 (5 bases). Germline V gene sequence: CDR1 SGHAT, CDR2 FQNNGV. V was cut by 5 bases and J by 4 bases, with 17 bases left in between. The CDR3 runs 15 residues. CDR3 region: CASSPPRGIGETQYF. In DNA form, the CDR3 reads TGTGCCAGCAGCCCGCCCCGGGGAATAGGAGAGACCCAGTACTTC.

Remarks on this clone: Other DNA sequences in this specimen translate into the identical CDR3. The genes are TRBV5-1 and TRBJ2-7, with D possibly TRBD2 on 6 matching bases. V dropped 4 bases and J dropped 6 bases, with 17 bases sitting between them. This CDR3 spans 14 amino acids. Germline V gene data show CDR1 as SGHRS and CDR2 as YFSETQ. CDR3 sequence: CASSGGTGGSEQYF. CDR3 nucleotide sequence: TGCGCCAGCAGCGGCGGGACGGGCGGCAGCGAGCAGTACTTC.

The chain couples TRBV19 to TRBJ2-3; TRBD2 agrees at 11 bases. The CDR3 consists of 16 residues. V lost 5 bases, J lost 4 bases, and 8 bases stayed unmatched. The germline gives CDR1 LNHDA, CDR2 SQIVND (reference sequence). CDR3 DNA sequence: TGTGCCAGTAGTTCCGGGGGACTAGCGGCCTCAGATACGCAGTATTTT. It yields the protein CASSSGGLAASDTQYF.

This chain connects TRBV15 to TRBJ2-6; D is unclear. The germline gives CDR1 LNHNV, CDR2 YYDKDF (reference sequence). Trimming removed 1 base at V and 0 bases at J, with 10 bases between. The CDR3 loop spans 17 amino acids. CDR3 coding DNA: TGTGCCACCAGCAGAGCCCCTTGGGTCTCTGGGGCCAACGTCCTGACTTTC. It encodes CATSRAPWVSGANVLTF.

The chain joins TRBV4-1 to TRBJ2-1; D gene unclear. This CDR3 spans 15 amino acids. Deletions cut 0 bases from V and 7 bases from J, with 13 bases between. From germline, CDR1 is MGHRA and CDR2 YSYEKL. The CDR3 reads CASSQDITPRNEQFF. In DNA, the CDR3 is TGCGCCAGCAGCCAAGATATTACCCCGAGGAATGAGCAGTTCTTC.

The chain employs TRBV14 and TRBJ2-1; D possibly uses TRBD1 or TRBD2 (6 bases each). The CDR3 has 16 amino acids. Germline CDR1 is SGHDN and CDR2 is FVKESK. The V end lost 4 bases, the J end lost 1 base, and 14 bases lay between the germline ends. The chain's CDR3 is CASSPRPGASYNEQFF. The CDR3 nucleotides are TGTGCCAGCAGCCCACGTCCGGGGGCTTCCTACAATGAGCAGTTCTTC.

The gene calls are TRBV10-3 and TRBJ2-5, with unresolved D. Trimming left V 0 bases short and J 4 bases short, with 12 bases between. CDR1 and CDR2 from the germline V gene are ENHRY and SYGVKD. CDR3 length equals 15 residues. The CDR3 DNA sequence: TGTGCCATCAGTGAGTCGAGCTTCAGGCCAGAGACCCAGTACTTC. Residues: CAISESSFRPETQYF.

The chain uses TRBV4-3 and TRBJ2-7, with TRBD2 identical over 7 bases. V was pared by 1 base and J by 0 bases, with 6 bases of the junction left unmatched. In germline, CDR1 is LGHNA, CDR2 YSLEER. The length of the CDR3 is 16 residues. The CDR3 loop reads CASSQAGRGRSYEQYF. The CDR3 nucleotides read TGCGCCAGCAGCCAAGCGGGGAGGGGCCGCTCCTACGAGCAGTACTTC.

This chain links TRBV28 with TRBJ1-2, with D possibly matching TRBD1 (5 bases). The V and J ends lost 5 bases and 5 bases respectively, with 12 bases between them. Germline-derived CDR1 and CDR2 are MDHEN and SYDVKM. This CDR3 spans 13 amino acids. The CDR3 spells CASSRTTVYGYTF. CDR3 sequence (DNA): TGTGCCAGCAGTAGGACGACAGTGTATGGCTACACCTTC.

This clone was seen once. The gene calls are TRBV5-6 and TRBJ1-2, with D hard to call. The CDR3 is made up of 16 amino acids. V shed 4 bases and J shed 3 bases, with 19 bases lying between them. Germline-derived CDR1 and CDR2 are SGHDT and YYEEEE. CDR3 bases: TGTGCCAGCAGCGGAACTACAGCCGGCGTCTACTATGGCTACACCTTC. It yields the protein CASSGTTAGVYYGYTF.

This chain connects TRBV5-6 to TRBJ2-3; the match to TRBD2 covers 9 bases. Looked up from germline, CDR1 is SGHDT and CDR2 is YYEEEE. The CDR3 runs 16 residues. Trimming took 4 bases from V and 0 from J; bases not matched to a gene: 6. In DNA, the CDR3 is TGTGCCAGCAGCCCCGGACTAGCGTTTAGCACAGATACGCAGTATTTT. Protein product: CASSPGLAFSTDTQYF.